The 20 T cell receptor beta chains in this list originate from one sample, sequenced in a study of CD8 T cells in Susac syndrome. When the RNA was reverse transcribed, random hexamers were used with an input of roughly 0.45 to 1 ug. TCRdb re-analysed the immunoSEQ multiplex PCR reads in MiXCR, keeping a single row per CDR3 protein. The data hold tens of thousands of distinct CDR3 sequences, with approximately 95% observed a single time. Sequencing was performed on CD8+ T cells from PBMCs. These receptors originate from a human donor with multiple sclerosis.

The CDR3: CASSLRRLPNYGYTF. The DNA of the CDR3 is TGTGCCAGCAGTTTAAGACGGCTACCGAACTATGGCTACACCTTC. The V and J genes are TRBV12-3 or TRBV12-4 and TRBJ1-2; no reliable D call. V was clipped by 2 bases and J by 2 bases, with 12 bases between them. The CDR3 covers 15 residues.

This sequence joins TRBV28 and TRBJ2-5; TRBD1 is a possible D gene (5 bases). V was cut by 2 bases and J by 5 bases, with 9 bases left in between. The CDR3 has 13 amino acids. CDR1 is MDHEN and CDR2 is SYDVKM in the germline V gene. The CDR3 coding sequence is TGTGCCAGCAGTTTAAGGGGAAGGGAGACCCAGTACTTC. Protein sequence: CASSLRGRETQYF.

This chain uses TRBV7-6 with TRBJ1-5, with D unclear. Germline values: CDR1 SGHVS, CDR2 FNYEAQ. The length of the CDR3 is 15 residues. The ends were cut back, 1 base at V and 0 bases at J, with 7 bases in the middle. CDR3 coding DNA: TGTGCCAGCAGCTTAGAACCCAGTAGCAATCAGCCCCAGCATTTT. Its protein product is CASSLEPSSNQPQHF.

The sample holds one count of this clonotype. The V call is TRBV5-6, the J call TRBJ2-7; TRBD2 agrees at 11 bases. The V gene end was trimmed by 5 bases and the J gene end by 1 base; junction bases not matched to a gene: 8. The CDR3 totals 16 residues. Per germline, CDR1 SGHDT and CDR2 YYEEEE. CDR3 DNA: TGTGCCAGCAGTAGACTTAGCGGGAGGGAGTCCTACGAGCAGTACTTC. It is translated as CASSRLSGRESYEQYF.

The rearrangement uses TRBV4-3 and TRBJ2-7; D not certain. This CDR3 comprises 15 residues. Germline lookup yields CDR1 LGHNA and CDR2 YSLEER. V lost 0 bases, J lost 0 bases, and 9 bases lay in between. Here the CDR3 reads CASSQEVRSSYEQYF. The DNA for the CDR3 is TGCGCCAGCAGCCAAGAGGTCAGAAGCTCCTACGAGCAGTACTTC.

V gene TRBV27 combines with J gene TRBJ1-2, with TRBD1 identical over 8 bases. The junction had 9 bases not matched to a gene; V was cut back by 5 bases and J by 7 bases. In germline, CDR1 is MNHEY, CDR2 SMNVEV (reference sequence). This CDR3 has 14 residues. CDR3 amino acids: CASSGGQGGGGYTF. CDR3 DNA sequence: TGTGCCAGCAGTGGTGGACAGGGAGGAGGTGGCTACACCTTC.

This chain uses TRBV27 with TRBJ2-5; TRBD2 aligns across 11 bases. With V trimmed by 3 bases and J by 2 bases, 5 bases remained unmatched. From germline, CDR1 is MNHEY and CDR2 SMNVEV (reference sequence). The CDR3 runs to 16 residues. The CDR3 region is CASSFLAGGLQETQYF. The CDR3 nucleotides are TGTGCCAGCAGTTTCTTAGCGGGAGGGCTTCAAGAGACCCAGTACTTC.

The rearrangement links TRBV27 to TRBJ1-2; 11 bases are shared with TRBD1. With V trimmed by 7 bases and J by 8 bases, 9 bases remained unmatched. The CDR3 has 14 residues. Per the germline V gene, CDR1 is MNHEY and CDR2 is SMNVEV (reference sequence). The CDR3 loop is CASTRTGGAAGYTF. For the CDR3, the DNA is TGTGCCAGCACCCGGACAGGGGGCGCAGCCGGCTACACCTTC.

CDR3 protein: CATQNQPQHF. The CDR3, as DNA: TGTGCCACCCAGAATCAGCCCCAGCATTTT. The chain links TRBV6-1 to TRBJ1-5, with D unclear. CDR3 length: 10 amino acids. CDR1 is MNHNS, CDR2 SASEGT, per germline. The V and J ends lost 10 bases and 4 bases respectively, with 5 bases between them.

The chain uses TRBV29-1 and TRBJ2-6; the D call may be TRBD1 or TRBD2 (5 bases each). Germline V gives CDR1 SQVTM, CDR2 ANQGSEA. Trimming took off 7 bases at V and 2 bases at J, with 12 bases between the two ends. The CDR3 totals 14 residues. The CDR3 region is CSAREGTGANVLTF. CDR3 nucleotide sequence: TGCAGCGCCCGAGAGGGGACTGGGGCCAACGTCCTGACTTTC.

The chain uses TRBV29-1 and TRBJ2-7, with D tentatively TRBD2 (5 bases). Germline CDR1 and CDR2: SQVTM and ANQGSEA. The CDR3 extends over 14 amino acids. V was pared by 4 bases and J by 2 bases, with 15 bases between. The CDR3 sequence: CSVVGSVHAYEQYF. CDR3 coding DNA: TGCAGCGTTGTAGGTAGCGTTCACGCCTACGAGCAGTACTTC.

The CDR3 nucleotides are TGTGCCAGCAGCCAAGGGGGGATTGAGACCCAGTACTTC. It translates to CASSQGGIETQYF. This chain links TRBV4-2 with TRBJ2-5; D possibly uses TRBD1 or TRBD2 (5 bases each). The V and J ends lost 1 base and 5 bases respectively, with 8 bases between them. Germline V gene lookup returns CDR1 LGHNA and CDR2 YNFKEQ. The CDR3 consists of 13 residues.

The V gene is TRBV11-2, the J gene TRBJ2-1; 11 bases align to TRBD2. Per germline, CDR1 SGHAT and CDR2 FQNNGV. The CDR3 totals 15 residues. V dropped 7 bases and J dropped 10; count of bases not matched to a gene: 12. The CDR3 spells CASTPWSSGREEQFF. CDR3 DNA: TGTGCCAGCACCCCCTGGAGTAGCGGGAGGGAAGAGCAGTTCTTC.

On this clonotype: One junction end disagrees with the germline gene, perhaps due to a read error. The chain links TRBV24-1 to TRBJ1-1; unclear D gene. Germline V gene sequence: CDR1 KGHDR, CDR2 SFDVKD. This CDR3 comprises 12 residues. CDR3 loop: CATSDLNPEAFF. The CDR3 nucleotides are TGTGCCACCAGTGATTTGAACCCTGAAGCTTTCTTT.

The chain uses TRBV20-1 and TRBJ2-4, with no clear D. CDR3 length: 11 residues. Germline lookup yields CDR1 DFQATT and CDR2 SNEGSKA (reference sequence). The CDR3 loop reads CSGREENIQYF. As DNA, the CDR3 is TGCAGCGGCCGCGAGGAAAACATTCAGTACTTC.

Written as DNA, the CDR3 is TGTGCCAGCAGTACCGGTTGGGGGGACGACAATCAGCCCCAGCATTTT. As protein: CASSTGWGDDNQPQHF. The chain has TRBV6-1 and TRBJ1-5; TRBD1 is a possible D gene (5 bases). Germline V gene lookup returns CDR1 MNHNS and CDR2 SASEGT. Trimming removed 5 bases at V and 3 bases at J, with 17 bases between. The CDR3 length is 16 residues.

The genes are TRBV12-3 or TRBV12-4 and TRBJ2-1, with TRBD1 identical over 9 bases. The CDR3 totals 13 residues. V shed 8 bases and J 8 bases; nucleotides not matched to a gene: 7. CDR3 in amino acids: CASVDRGDDEQFF. The CDR3, as DNA: TGTGCCAGCGTTGACAGGGGGGACGATGAGCAGTTCTTC.

This sequence joins TRBV7-9 and TRBJ2-5, with D maybe TRBD2 (6 bases). This CDR3 spans 17 amino acids. The germline V and J ends were trimmed by 3 bases and 4 bases, with 21 bases remaining between them. Germline V gene sequence: CDR1 SEHNR, CDR2 FQNEAQ (reference sequence). For the CDR3, the DNA is TGTGCCAGCAGCTTTTTCATCATTAGCGGTTCAATAGAGACCCAGTACTTC. This sequence encodes CASSFFIISGSIETQYF. The entire variable domain, with the rest obtained from reference TRBV7-9 and TRBJ2-5, is as follows: DTGVSQNPRHKITKRGQNVTFRCDPISEHNRLYWYRQTLGQGPEFLTYFQNEAQLEKSRLLSDRFSAERPKGSFSTLEIQRTEQGDSAMYLCASSFFIISGSIETQYFGPGTRLLVL.

The rearrangement links TRBV29-1 to TRBJ2-7; 9 bases line up with TRBD1. There are 13 residues in the CDR3. The germline CDR1 and CDR2 sequences are SQVTM and ANQGSEA. Trimming removed 7 bases from V and 0 bases from J; junction bases left unmatched: 4. CDR3 sequence reads: CSARTGASYEQYF. For the CDR3, the DNA is TGCAGCGCCCGGACAGGGGCCTCCTACGAGCAGTACTTC.

This clonotype was detected only once. As DNA, the CDR3 is TGCGCCAGCAGCCAAGATGCTACGTTCCTAGTGAACACTGAAGCTTTCTTT. Its protein product is CASSQDATFLVNTEAFF. This chain uses TRBV4-1 with TRBJ1-1; D ambiguous. Germline V gives CDR1 MGHRA, CDR2 YSYEKL. This CDR3 has 17 residues. Deletions cut 0 bases from V and 0 bases from J, with 14 bases between.